This T cell receptor beta chain was identified during a study of CXCR3-negative and CXCR3-positive naive CD8 T cells. On the study more broadly: With about 1.5 +/- 0.3 million reads per library, the TRB reads numbered around 130 million in total.

The CDR3 sequence is 18 residues long. Germline V CDR1 and CDR2: MNHNY, SVGAGI (reference sequence). CD45RO-CCR7+CD27+CD95- marked naive CD8+ T cells. The libraries of TRB cDNA were constructed through 5' RACE using UMI labels. TCRdb reprocessed the 5' RACE reads and stores each CDR3 protein as one record, lacking DNA. The sample data list over 70,000 distinct CDR3 sequences. Notes on the study in general: Hydrophobicity of TRB CDR3s was greater in CXCR3-positive naive cells than in CXCR3-negative naive cells.

Concerning this clonotype itself: Its cognate antigen is unknown.

The sequence was collected from a human donor in good health. Some clones in this sample may be carry-over from other donors' samples. Sequenced sample: naive CXCR3+ CD8+ T cells from blood. Subset here: CD45RO-CCR7+CD27+CD95- naive CD8+ T cells expressing CXCR3 (TNR3+). The chain joins TRBV6-6 to TRBJ1-3; with no DNA, the TCRdb D assignment of TRBD1 cannot be verified. The CDR3 loop reads CASSYSGDRLPTGNTIYF.